The rows below give T cell receptor beta chains drawn from one sample of a study of control samples from healthy donors and cancer patients. Here immunoSEQ multiplex PCR was the method, and the copy in TCRdb shows in-frame clones only, minus some. The data show about 120,000 clones, more than 75% seen once. Sample: blood. The receptors derive from a woman in her 70s in good health. Each CDR3 is given with its conserved first and last residue. Each record gives: J gene, clone size, D gene, V gene, CDR3 DNA, CDR3 protein. D genes are given only for firm matches. Only part of the rows carry a size: once, few, many, or a class if the clone is expanded.

TRBJ2-4,NA,TRBD1,TRBV24-1,TGTGCCACCAGTAACCGGGACAGGGGCCGCGTAAACATTCAGTACTTC,CATSNRDRGRVNIQYF
TRBJ2-1,NA,NA,TRBV24-1,TGTGCCACCAGTGGGGCCAGCGGAACCACCAATGAGCAGTTCTTC,CATSGASGTTNEQFF
TRBJ2-3,NA,TRBD2,TRBV5-1,TGCGCCAGCAGCTTGGCCGAGCTAGCGGACACAGATACGCAGTATTTT,CASSLAELADTDTQYF
TRBJ1-2,few,NA,TRBV6-2/TRBV6-3,TGTGCCAGCAGTACACTCGACACGGGATCTGGCTACACCTTC,CASSTLDTGSGYTF
TRBJ2-3,NA,NA,TRBV6-2/TRBV6-3,TGTGCCAGCAGTTACTTGGGAAGAAGCACAGATACGCAGTATTTT,CASSYLGRSTDTQYF
TRBJ2-7,NA,NA,TRBV4-2,TGTGCCAGCAGCGGCCAGACAGGTACTGGCGAGCAGTACTTC,CASSGQTGTGEQYF
TRBJ2-1,NA,NA,TRBV9,TGTGCCAGCAGCGTCAGGTCCTCCAACAATGAGCAGTTCTTC,CASSVRSSNNEQFF
TRBJ1-6,NA,NA,TRBV27,TGTGCCAGCAGTCCCCCTACGGGGAGGAATTCACCCCTCCACTTT,CASSPPTGRNSPLHF
TRBJ1-3,NA,NA,TRBV5-4,TGTGCCAGCAGCTTGGGAGGATTGGGGCAAGTCGGGGGAAACACCATATATTTT,CASSLGGLGQVGGNTIYF
TRBJ1-2,NA,NA,TRBV5-1,TGCGCCAGCAGCCGTGGGTTGTCTAACTATGGCTACACCTTC,CASSRGLSNYGYTF
TRBJ1-2,NA,NA,TRBV5-6,TGTGCCAGCAGCTCGGATCTCGGGGGGCTCTATGGCTACACCTTC,CASSSDLGGLYGYTF
TRBJ2-5,NA,TRBD2,TRBV2,TGTGCCAGCAGGGATCGACTAGCGGGGTCGGAGACCCAGTACTTC,CASRDRLAGSETQYF
TRBJ1-6,NA,TRBD1,TRBV5-4,TGTGCCAGCAGCCCGACCGGACAGGGGCCTGATTCACCCCTCCACTTT,CASSPTGQGPDSPLHF
TRBJ2-2,NA,NA,TRBV9,TGTGCCAGCAGCCAAAGTGGTACTCCGGGCACCGGGGAGCTGTTTTTT,CASSQSGTPGTGELFF
TRBJ2-3,few,NA,TRBV15,TGTGCCACCAGCAGAGTAGGTAGGCCCACAGATACGCAGTATTTT,CATSRVGRPTDTQYF
TRBJ1-5,NA,TRBD1,TRBV19,TGTGCCAGTAGTATCGACAGGGGACAGCCCCAGCATTTT,CASSIDRGQPQHF
TRBJ1-3,NA,TRBD1,TRBV5-1,TGCGCCAGCAGCGACTCACAGGGGTCAGGAAACACCATATATTTT,CASSDSQGSGNTIYF
TRBJ2-5,NA,NA,TRBV5-1,TGCGCCAGCAGCTCGCCGGCCCAGGGGGGAGAGACCCAGTACTTC,CASSSPAQGGETQYF
TRBJ2-3,NA,NA,TRBV4-1,TGCGCCAGCAGCCAAGAGCGTAGAGGGGGTAGCACAGATACGCAGTATTTT,CASSQERRGGSTDTQYF
TRBJ2-1,NA,TRBD2,TRBV27,TGTGCCAGCAGTTTTGGGACTAACCCTCGGGAGCAGTTCTTC,CASSFGTNPREQFF
TRBJ1-5,NA,NA,TRBV5-4,TGTGCCAGCAGCCCGGGCCCGAATCAGCCCCAGCATTTT,CASSPGPNQPQHF
TRBJ2-5,NA,NA,TRBV5-1,TGCGCCAGCAGCTTGTTCCGCGGGGTACAAGAGACCCAGTACTTC,CASSLFRGVQETQYF
TRBJ2-2,NA,NA,TRBV2,TGTGCCAGCAGTGTGCCAGCGAACACCGGGGAGCTGTTTTTT,CASSVPANTGELFF
TRBJ2-7,NA,TRBD1,TRBV19,TGTGCCAGTAGTCCCGGGACAGGGGTCCCCGAGCAGTACTTC,CASSPGTGVPEQYF
TRBJ2-1,NA,NA,TRBV5-8,TGTGCCAGCCTCCCGGGGCCGTTTAACTCCTACAATGAGCAGTTCTTC,CASLPGPFNSYNEQFF
TRBJ1-3,NA,NA,TRBV18,TGTGCCAGCTCACCACCAGGAATGAGGGGTTCCAGCTCTGGAAACACCATATATTTT,CASSPPGMRGSSSGNTIYF
TRBJ1-5,NA,TRBD1,TRBV27,TGTGCCAGCAAGGGGACAGGGATTCAGCCCCAGCATTTT,CASKGTGIQPQHF
TRBJ1-2,NA,NA,TRBV7-8,TGTGCCAGCAGCTTAGGAGTAGTCCATGGCTACACCTTC,CASSLGVVHGYTF
TRBJ1-2,NA,TRBD1,TRBV3-1/TRBV3-2,TGTGCCAGCAGCCATGGAGACAGGGTTGGCTATGGCTACACCTTC,CASSHGDRVGYGYTF
TRBJ2-1,NA,TRBD1,TRBV9,TGTGCCAGCAGCGCCCGGGACAGGGAATTCAATGAGCAGTTCTTC,CASSARDREFNEQFF
TRBJ2-1,NA,TRBD2,TRBV7-3,TGTGCCAGCAGCTTAGGTGGTGCGGGGGGGCCGTGGAATGAGCAGTTCTTC,CASSLGGAGGPWNEQFF
TRBJ1-2,NA,NA,TRBV5-6,TGTGCCAGCAGCTTTTGGCAGGGCAACTATGGCTACACCTTC,CASSFWQGNYGYTF
TRBJ1-6,NA,NA,TRBV6-1,TGTGCCAGCAGTGAACGTGGGAGCGGACCCGCCTTT,CASSERGSGPAF
TRBJ2-1,once,NA,TRBV4-1,TGCGCCAGCAGCCAAGATGCACAGCGGGATGAGCAGTTCTTC,CASSQDAQRDEQFF
TRBJ1-5,NA,NA,TRBV18,TGTGCCAGCTCACCAGGGTCATATCAGCCCCAGCATTTT,CASSPGSYQPQHF
TRBJ1-2,NA,NA,TRBV14,TGTGCCAGCAGCCAATTTCAGGGAGTCGATGGCTACACCTTC,CASSQFQGVDGYTF
TRBJ1-2,NA,NA,TRBV7-9,TGTGCCAGCAGCGAGACAGGACTCTATGGCTACACCTTC,CASSETGLYGYTF
TRBJ2-5,NA,NA,TRBV4-1,TGCGCCAGCAGCCAAGTGGGCCTTAACCAAGAGACCCAGTACTTC,CASSQVGLNQETQYF
TRBJ1-1,NA,TRBD1,TRBV11-2,TGTGCCAGCAGCTTTCGGACAGGGGACCCTGAAGCTTTCTTT,CASSFRTGDPEAFF
TRBJ2-7,NA,TRBD2,TRBV6-5,TGTGCCAGCATGAGCGGGGATCCCGGCTATAACGAGCAGTACTTC,CASMSGDPGYNEQYF
TRBJ1-1,NA,NA,TRBV7-3,TGTGCCAGCAGCTTATCCCCAGGGCTGAACACTGAAGCTTTCTTT,CASSLSPGLNTEAFF
TRBJ2-7,NA,NA,TRBV7-9,TGTGCCAGCAGCTTAGCTAGGACAGCCTCCTACGAGCAGTACTTC,CASSLARTASYEQYF
TRBJ2-2,NA,TRBD1,TRBV6-5,TGTGCCAGCAGCCTCAGGGGGCGCAGCACCGGGGAGCTGTTTTTT,CASSLRGRSTGELFF
TRBJ1-6,NA,TRBD1,TRBV28,TGTGCCAGCAGTTTCCAGGGGGCGCGGTCTTCACCCCTCCACTTT,CASSFQGARSSPLHF
TRBJ1-2,NA,TRBD1,TRBV7-9,TGTGCCAGCAGCTTACGTACCGGGACAGGGGGTGGTGGCTACACCTTC,CASSLRTGTGGGGYTF
TRBJ2-5,NA,NA,TRBV13,TGTGCCAGCAGCTTATTGAGCTTACAAGAGACCCAGTACTTC,CASSLLSLQETQYF
TRBJ2-7,NA,TRBD1,TRBV3-1/TRBV3-2,TGTGCCAGCAGCAGAGGCCCGGGGACAGGGACCTACGAGCAGTACTTC,CASSRGPGTGTYEQYF
TRBJ1-4,NA,NA,TRBV27,TGTGCCAGCAGGCGACAGCCCGGAACTGAAAAACTGTTTTTT,CASRRQPGTEKLFF
TRBJ1-1,NA,TRBD1,TRBV10-3,TGTGCCATAACGACAGGGGAAGATCCTGAAGCTTTCTTT,CAITTGEDPEAFF
TRBJ1-1,NA,NA,TRBV9,TGTGCCAGCAGCGTAGGCCCCAGTGGGGGAGAGGAAGCTTTCTTT,CASSVGPSGGEEAFF
TRBJ1-6,NA,TRBD1,TRBV7-9,TGTGCCAGCAGCTTAGGGATGGACAGGCATTCACCCCTCCACTTT,CASSLGMDRHSPLHF
TRBJ1-6,NA,TRBD1,TRBV27,TGTGCCAGCAGTAAGGGACAGGGAAATTCACCCCTCCACTTT,CASSKGQGNSPLHF
TRBJ1-5,NA,NA,TRBV6-1,TGTGCCAGCAGTGAAGGTAGCCCCATTAGCAATCAGCCCCAGCATTTT,CASSEGSPISNQPQHF
TRBJ2-5,NA,NA,TRBV10-3,TGTGCCATCAGTGATGGACGGTGGGAGACCCAGTACTTC,CAISDGRWETQYF
TRBJ1-1,once,TRBD1,TRBV6-5,TGTGCCAGCAGAACACCAGGGGGCGCGGACACTGAAGCTTTCTTT,CASRTPGGADTEAFF
TRBJ1-1,NA,NA,TRBV13,TGTGCCAGCAGCCCAAGGACTGAAGCTTTCTTT,CASSPRTEAFF
TRBJ2-7,NA,NA,TRBV3-1/TRBV3-2,TGTGCCAGCAGCGCGGGTGAAGAGCAGTACTTC,CASSAGEEQYF
TRBJ2-7,NA,NA,TRBV6-5,TGTGCCAGCAGTTACGCTGCAGGTTCCTACGAGCAGTACTTC,CASSYAAGSYEQYF
TRBJ2-2,once,NA,TRBV27,TGTGCCAGCAGTTGGTCGGCGGCCGGGGAGCTGTTTTTT,CASSWSAAGELFF
TRBJ1-4,NA,NA,TRBV3-1/TRBV3-2,TGTGCCAGCAGCCATCAAAGAGGAAAACTGTTTTTT,CASSHQRGKLFF